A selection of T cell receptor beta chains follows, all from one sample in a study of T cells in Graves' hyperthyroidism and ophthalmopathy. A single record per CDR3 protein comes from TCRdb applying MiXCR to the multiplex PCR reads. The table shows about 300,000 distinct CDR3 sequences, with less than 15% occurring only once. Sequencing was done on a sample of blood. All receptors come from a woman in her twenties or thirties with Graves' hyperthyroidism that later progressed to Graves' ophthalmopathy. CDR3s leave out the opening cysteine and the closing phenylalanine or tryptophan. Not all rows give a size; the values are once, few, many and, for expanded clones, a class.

cdr3_aa: SAESNTEAF
clone_size: NA
v_call: TRBV20-1

cdr3_aa: ASSMESNQPQH
clone_size: few
v_call: TRBV19

cdr3_aa: ASRASGSGEQF
clone_size: many
v_call: TRBV27

cdr3_aa: SVAYGLAGVETQY
clone_size: many
v_call: TRBV29-1

cdr3_aa: ASSEEARAVDEQY
clone_size: NA
v_call: TRBV2

cdr3_aa: ASSPVRLAGNNEQF
clone_size: many
v_call: TRBV6-2/TRBV6-3

cdr3_aa: ASSTMTVITYNEQF
clone_size: many
v_call: TRBV6-2/TRBV6-3

cdr3_aa: ASSFPNLAGRDTDTQC
clone_size: few
v_call: TRBV7-9

cdr3_aa: ASSGLADPYEQY
clone_size: many
v_call: TRBV6-1

cdr3_aa: ASSSNQVYGYT
clone_size: many
v_call: TRBV6-1

cdr3_aa: ASSVLGDEQY
clone_size: few
v_call: TRBV6-1

cdr3_aa: SARSHQGVGSYEQY
clone_size: many
v_call: TRBV20-1

cdr3_aa: ASSYFGTGLSGANVLT
clone_size: many
v_call: TRBV6-2/TRBV6-3

cdr3_aa: ASNRAMEGHETQY
clone_size: many
v_call: TRBV12-3/TRBV12-4

cdr3_aa: ASSAPGGVYNEQF
clone_size: many
v_call: TRBV6-1

cdr3_aa: ASSQEGVGTGGTLRAF
clone_size: NA
v_call: TRBV4-2

cdr3_aa: ASRFGTDAYGYT
clone_size: many
v_call: TRBV7-2

cdr3_aa: ASSQTSENEQF
clone_size: many
v_call: TRBV3-1

cdr3_aa: ASSPLAGEESGELF
clone_size: many
v_call: TRBV7-6

cdr3_aa: ASTYGSSRDEQF
clone_size: few
v_call: TRBV5-1

cdr3_aa: ASSSGSVNEQF
clone_size: few
v_call: TRBV5-1

cdr3_aa: SAEVAGGRDPFSYNEQF
clone_size: NA
v_call: TRBV29-1

cdr3_aa: ATSDPGTSRKETQY
clone_size: many
v_call: TRBV24-1

cdr3_aa: ASSKPGAKNIQY
clone_size: many
v_call: TRBV27

cdr3_aa: SARDRRATNTEAF
clone_size: many
v_call: TRBV20-1

cdr3_aa: ASSDRGQGGSPLH
clone_size: many
v_call: TRBV7-9

cdr3_aa: ASSLPGTSVYEQY
clone_size: NA
v_call: TRBV5-1

cdr3_aa: ASSSRGLAGVGTDTQY
clone_size: many
v_call: TRBV6-2/TRBV6-3

cdr3_aa: ASSLEGRGYNEQF
clone_size: many
v_call: TRBV7-6

cdr3_aa: ASSLTDPRKETQY
clone_size: many
v_call: TRBV27

cdr3_aa: ASSPDLEQF
clone_size: NA
v_call: TRBV5-5

cdr3_aa: ASSLNLVTSYEQY
clone_size: many
v_call: TRBV11-2

cdr3_aa: ASSNSGGRNIQY
clone_size: few
v_call: TRBV19

cdr3_aa: ASSLWQADYNEQF
clone_size: NA
v_call: TRBV12-3/TRBV12-4

cdr3_aa: ASSPPKSYNEQF
clone_size: few
v_call: TRBV18

cdr3_aa: ASSRGQGGNLF
clone_size: many
v_call: TRBV28

cdr3_aa: SASLAGEQF
clone_size: few
v_call: TRBV20-1

cdr3_aa: ASSTPRGYT
clone_size: many
v_call: TRBV6-1

cdr3_aa: AIGPSMNTEAF
clone_size: few
v_call: TRBV10-3

cdr3_aa: ASSLTDLNQPQH
clone_size: many
v_call: TRBV6-2/TRBV6-3

cdr3_aa: ASGQGFDEKLF
clone_size: NA
v_call: TRBV28

cdr3_aa: ASSIGQGEAGSYEQY
clone_size: few
v_call: TRBV19

cdr3_aa: ASRPRRGWYEQY
clone_size: NA
v_call: TRBV28

cdr3_aa: SARALAGGPNEQF
clone_size: many
v_call: TRBV20-1

cdr3_aa: ASSPGLAGGNEQY
clone_size: NA
v_call: TRBV19

cdr3_aa: AGGTGYEQY
clone_size: few
v_call: TRBV5-4

cdr3_aa: ASSQDLWGAGEVYEQF
clone_size: many
v_call: TRBV3-1

cdr3_aa: ASSSRTSGRLAKNIQY
clone_size: many
v_call: TRBV27